The present entry profiles one TCR beta chain with its context. Method: immunoSEQ multiplex PCR; TCRdb's copy keeps in-frame clones and lacks some. This sample has 12,000 or so clones, with 95% to 96% found just once. The CDR3 length is 15 residues. CDR1 is LGHNA, CDR2 YNFKEQ, per germline. V lost 0 bases and J lost 7, with 16 bases in between. The record originates from a study of T cells and Merkel cell carcinoma outcomes. The sequencing sample was made of tumor tissue from Merkel cell carcinoma. The chain joins TRBV4-2 to TRBJ2-7; D perhaps matches TRBD1 (6 bases). The TCR comes from a human donor with Merkel cell carcinoma. The CDR3 here is CASSQDLRGRGEQYF. Written as DNA, the CDR3 is TGTGCCAGCAGCCAAGATCTCAGGGGACGCGGAGAGCAGTACTTC.